This T cell receptor beta chain is drawn from a study of cytomegalovirus exposure and HLA in healthy donors. The CDR3 is 14 amino acids. Germline values: CDR1 SGHTA, CDR2 FQGNSA. The junction had 8 bases not matched to a gene; V was cut back by 5 bases and J by 5 bases. Profiling relied on immunoSEQ multiplex PCR, and the TCRdb table lists in-frame clones only, not all of them. The sample carries 50,000 to 65,000 clones, 85% to 95% recorded once. Material: PBMCs. The receptor was derived from a woman under 30 in good health and CMV-seropositive. V gene TRBV7-2 combines with J gene TRBJ1-1, with TRBD1 matching 7 bases. The CDR3 DNA is TGTGCCAGCAGCACCCGGGACAGCCGAACTGAAGCTTTCTTT. Translated: CASSTRDSRTEAFF.